This TCR beta chain was sequenced in a study of vaccination and CD4 T cells after COVID-19. The wider study: SARS-CoV-2 positivity in convalescent patients was established by nasal swab PCR; several had mild and one severe disease. For post-vaccine samples, collection took place a median around 70 days after dose two, ranging from 14 to 241. Diagnosis preceded the drawing of post-COVID samples by a median 101 days (range 35 to 161).

There are 12 residues in the CDR3. The germline V gene has CDR1 MNHEY and CDR2 SVGEGT. V gave up 7 bases and J gave up 0 bases, with 7 bases separating them. This clonotype occurred once. Antigen: not known. Treatment denoted: approximately 11-day PBMC culture with coronavirus spike peptide pools or control peptides (ViraFEST assay). The study's findings and limits: It was found that, in convalescent patients, 304 of 307 vaccine-specific clones were spike mono-reactive.

The Oncomine TCR Beta short-read assay generated sequence data from the DNA of cultured CD4+ T cells. One entry per CDR3 protein, called by TCRdb with MiXCR from the PCR reads. This table holds some 12,000 distinct CDR3 sequences, around 50% found once. V gene TRBV6-2 or TRBV6-3 combines with J gene TRBJ2-7; D uncertain. Sequencing used cultured CD4+ T cells from blood, obtained after SARS-CoV-2 vaccination. This receptor was obtained from a human donor with COVID-19. The CDR3 DNA follows: TGTGCCAGCACGTCCGGCTCCTACGAGCAGTACTTC. Translation gives CASTSGSYEQYF.